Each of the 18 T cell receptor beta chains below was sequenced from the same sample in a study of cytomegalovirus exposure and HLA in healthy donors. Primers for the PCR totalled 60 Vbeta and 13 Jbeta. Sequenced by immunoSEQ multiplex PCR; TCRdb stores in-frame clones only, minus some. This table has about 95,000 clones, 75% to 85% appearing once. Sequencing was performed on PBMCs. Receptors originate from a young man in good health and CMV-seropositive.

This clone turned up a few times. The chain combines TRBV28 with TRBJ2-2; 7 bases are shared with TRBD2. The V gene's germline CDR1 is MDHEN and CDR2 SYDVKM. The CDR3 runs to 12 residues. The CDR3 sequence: CAAGASTGELFF. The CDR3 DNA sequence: TGTGCGGCGGGAGCCAGCACCGGGGAGCTGTTTTTT.

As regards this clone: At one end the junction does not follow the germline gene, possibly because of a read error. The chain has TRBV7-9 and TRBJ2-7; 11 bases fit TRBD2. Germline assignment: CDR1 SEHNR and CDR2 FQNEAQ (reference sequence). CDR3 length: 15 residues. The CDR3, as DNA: TGTTCCAGCAGTCCCGTAGCGGGAGGGCCAACCGAGCAGTACTTC. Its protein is CSSSPVAGGPTEQYF.

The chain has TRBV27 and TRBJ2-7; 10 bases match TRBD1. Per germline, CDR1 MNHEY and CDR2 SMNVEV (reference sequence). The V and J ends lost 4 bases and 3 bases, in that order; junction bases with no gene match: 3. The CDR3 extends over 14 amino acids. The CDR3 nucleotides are TGTGCCAGCAGTTACGGGACAGGGGTCTACGAGCAGTACTTC. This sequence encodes CASSYGTGVYEQYF.

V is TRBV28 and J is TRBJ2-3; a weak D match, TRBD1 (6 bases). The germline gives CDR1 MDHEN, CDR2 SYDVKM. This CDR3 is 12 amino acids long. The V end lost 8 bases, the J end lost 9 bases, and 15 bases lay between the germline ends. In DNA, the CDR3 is TGTGCCAGCGTCACAGGGAGTCAGACGCAGTATTTT. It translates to CASVTGSQTQYF.

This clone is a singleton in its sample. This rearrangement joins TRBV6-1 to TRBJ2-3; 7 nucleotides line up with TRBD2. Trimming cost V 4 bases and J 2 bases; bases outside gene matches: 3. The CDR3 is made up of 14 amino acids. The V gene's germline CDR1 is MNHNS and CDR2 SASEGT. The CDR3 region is CASSGLAYTDTQYF. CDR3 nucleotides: TGTGCCAGCAGTGGACTAGCCTACACAGATACGCAGTATTTT.

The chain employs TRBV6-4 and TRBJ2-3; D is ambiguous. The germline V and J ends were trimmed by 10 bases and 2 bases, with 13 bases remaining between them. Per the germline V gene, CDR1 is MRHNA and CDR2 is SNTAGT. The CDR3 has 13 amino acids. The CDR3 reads CATSNRNTDTQYF. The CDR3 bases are TGTGCCACGAGCAACAGAAACACAGATACGCAGTATTTT.

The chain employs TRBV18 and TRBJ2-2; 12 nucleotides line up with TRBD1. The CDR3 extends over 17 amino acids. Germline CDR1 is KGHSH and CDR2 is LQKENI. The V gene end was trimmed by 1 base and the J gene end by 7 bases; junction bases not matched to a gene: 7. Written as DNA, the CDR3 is TGTGCCAGCTCACCACGAGCGGGACAGGGGGCGTTCGGGGAGCTGTTTTTT. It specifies CASSPRAGQGAFGELFF. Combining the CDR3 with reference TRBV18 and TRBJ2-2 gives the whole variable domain NAGVMQNPRHLVRRRGQEARLRCSPMKGHSHVYWYRQLPEEGLKFMVYLQKENIIDESGMPKERFSAEFPKEGPSILRIQQVVRGDSAAYFCASSPRAGQGAFGELFFGEGSRLTVL.

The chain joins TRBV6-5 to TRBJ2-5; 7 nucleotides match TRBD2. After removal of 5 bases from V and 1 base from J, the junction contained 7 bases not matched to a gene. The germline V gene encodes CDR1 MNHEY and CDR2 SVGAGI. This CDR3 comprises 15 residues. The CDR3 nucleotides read TGTGCCAGCAGTCGCAGCGGGACCCTCCAAGAGACCCAGTACTTC. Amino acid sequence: CASSRSGTLQETQYF.

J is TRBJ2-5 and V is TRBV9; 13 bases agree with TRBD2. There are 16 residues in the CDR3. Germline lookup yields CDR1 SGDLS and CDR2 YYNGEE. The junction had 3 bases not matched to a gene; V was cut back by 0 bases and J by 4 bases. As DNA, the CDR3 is TGTGCCAGCAGCGTAGGGGGACTAGCGGGACGAGAGACCCAGTACTTC. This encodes CASSVGGLAGRETQYF.

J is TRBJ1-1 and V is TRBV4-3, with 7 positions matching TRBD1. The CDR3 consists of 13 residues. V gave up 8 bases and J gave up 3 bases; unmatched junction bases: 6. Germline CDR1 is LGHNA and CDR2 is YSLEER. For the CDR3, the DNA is TGCGCCAGCGCCTCGACAGGGTACACTGAAGCTTTCTTT. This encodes CASASTGYTEAFF.

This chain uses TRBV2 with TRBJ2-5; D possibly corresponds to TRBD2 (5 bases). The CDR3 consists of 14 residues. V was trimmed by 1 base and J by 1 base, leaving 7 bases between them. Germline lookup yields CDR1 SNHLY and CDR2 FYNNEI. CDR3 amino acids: CASSEGTVQETQYF. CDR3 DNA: TGTGCCAGCAGTGAAGGGACTGTCCAAGAGACCCAGTACTTC.

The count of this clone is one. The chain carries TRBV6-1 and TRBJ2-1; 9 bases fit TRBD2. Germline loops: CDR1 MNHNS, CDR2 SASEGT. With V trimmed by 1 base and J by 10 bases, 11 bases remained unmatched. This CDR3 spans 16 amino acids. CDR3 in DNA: TGTGCCAGCAGTGAAGGGGCTAGCGGGATAGTTCGCGAGCAGTTCTTC. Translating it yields CASSEGASGIVREQFF.

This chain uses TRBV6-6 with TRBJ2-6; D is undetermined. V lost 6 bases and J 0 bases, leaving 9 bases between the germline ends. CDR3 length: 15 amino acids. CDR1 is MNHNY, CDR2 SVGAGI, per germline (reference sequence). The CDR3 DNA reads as TGTGCCAGCAGGGCCGATAACTCTGGGGCCAACGTCCTGACTTTC. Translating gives CASRADNSGANVLTF.

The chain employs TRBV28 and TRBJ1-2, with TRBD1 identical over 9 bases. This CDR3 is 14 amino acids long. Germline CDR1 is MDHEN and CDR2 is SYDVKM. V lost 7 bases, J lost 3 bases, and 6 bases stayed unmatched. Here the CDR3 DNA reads TGTGCCAGCATACACAGGGGGCGAGACTATGGCTACACCTTC. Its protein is CASIHRGRDYGYTF.

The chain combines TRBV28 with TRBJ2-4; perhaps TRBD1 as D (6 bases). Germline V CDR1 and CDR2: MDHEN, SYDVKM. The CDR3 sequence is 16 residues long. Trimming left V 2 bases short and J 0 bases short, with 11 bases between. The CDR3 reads CASSLGGTTAKNIQYF. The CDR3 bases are TGTGCCAGCAGTTTAGGGGGCACTACAGCCAAAAACATTCAGTACTTC.

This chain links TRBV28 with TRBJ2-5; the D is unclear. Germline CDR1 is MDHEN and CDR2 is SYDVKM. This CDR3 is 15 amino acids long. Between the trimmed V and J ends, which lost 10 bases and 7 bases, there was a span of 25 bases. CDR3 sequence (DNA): TGTGCCATCGCTGGGCCCGCCGTACCCCTGGGGACCCAGTACTTC. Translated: CAIAGPAVPLGTQYF.

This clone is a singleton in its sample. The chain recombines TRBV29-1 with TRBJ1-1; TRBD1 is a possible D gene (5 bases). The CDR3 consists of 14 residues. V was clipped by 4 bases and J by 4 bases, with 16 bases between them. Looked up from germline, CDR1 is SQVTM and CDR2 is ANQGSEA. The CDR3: CSVGETAISTEAFF. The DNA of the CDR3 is TGCAGCGTTGGAGAGACAGCCATTAGCACTGAAGCTTTCTTT. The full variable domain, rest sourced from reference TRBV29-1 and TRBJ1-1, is SAVISQKPSRDICQRGTSLTIQCQVDSQVTMMFWYRQQPGQSLTLIATANQGSEATYESGFVIDKFPISRPNLTFSTLTVSNMSPEDSSIYLCSVGETAISTEAFFGQGTRLTVV.

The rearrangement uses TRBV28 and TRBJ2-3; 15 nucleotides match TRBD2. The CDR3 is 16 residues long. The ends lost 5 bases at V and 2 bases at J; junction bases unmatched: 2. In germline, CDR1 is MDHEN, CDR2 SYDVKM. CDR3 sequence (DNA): TGTGCCAGCAGTGGACTAGCGGGAGGGCCCACAGATACGCAGTATTTT. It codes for CASSGLAGGPTDTQYF.